The rows below give T cell receptor beta chains drawn from one sample of a study of early T cells in non-severe SARS-CoV-2 infection. TCRdb used MiXCR to reprocess the 5' RACE reads, holding one entry per CDR3 protein. The sample lists approximately 29,000 distinct CDR3 sequences, 5% to 6.5% occurring once. The source was whole blood, collected at baseline. The origin of the receptors is an adult who was a healthcare worker with PCR-confirmed SARS-CoV-2 infection or an uninfected control (not recorded which). Both conserved end residues are part of each CDR3. A D gene is named only where the DNA matches it firmly. A row's size may be missing; if present it is once, few, many or a size class.

J gene,V gene,CDR3 length,clone size,D gene,CDR3 DNA,CDR3 protein
TRBJ2-7,TRBV2,15,many,TRBD1,TGTGCCAGCAGAGCGGACAGGGTGATCTTCTACGAGCAGTACTTC,CASRADRVIFYEQYF
TRBJ2-5,TRBV4-2,15,many,-,TGTGCCAGCAGCCAAGATCGGCTGGTAGGAGAGACCCAGTACTTC,CASSQDRLVGETQYF
TRBJ2-7,TRBV7-9,14,many,TRBD1,TGTGCCAGCAGCCACCCGGACAGGGTCTACGAGCAGTACTTC,CASSHPDRVYEQYF
TRBJ1-1,TRBV20-1,13,many,-,TGCAGTGCTAGCACCCTAGAGAACACTGAAGCTTTCTTT,CSASTLENTEAFF
TRBJ1-1,TRBV11-2,15,many,TRBD1,TGTGCCAGCAGCGAGTGGACAGGGGGGAACACTGAAGCTTTCTTT,CASSEWTGGNTEAFF
TRBJ2-3,TRBV5-1,17,-,TRBD1,TGCGCCAGCAGCCCTACCACCACGGGACAGGGATCAGATACGCAGTATTTT,CASSPTTTGQGSDTQYF
TRBJ2-3,TRBV29-1,13,-,-,TGCAGCGTCGAGGGGCCGACCACAGATACGCAGTATTTT,CSVEGPTTDTQYF
TRBJ1-2,TRBV18,15,many,-,TGTGCCAGCTCACCAGACAGAAACAGTGCTTATGGCTACACCTTC,CASSPDRNSAYGYTF
TRBJ2-3,TRBV7-8,12,many,TRBD1,TGTGCCAGCAGCCGACAGGGCCATACGCAGTATTTT,CASSRQGHTQYF
TRBJ1-5,TRBV5-5,16,many,TRBD1,TGTGCCAGCAGCTTGACCGACAGGGGGCAGAATCAGCCCCAGCATTTT,CASSLTDRGQNQPQHF
TRBJ1-1,TRBV12-3/TRBV12-4,14,many,-,TGTGCCAGCAGTTACCCGGGGAGGGACACTGAAGCTTTCTTT,CASSYPGRDTEAFF
TRBJ1-3,TRBV7-2,13,few,TRBD1,TGTGCCAGCAGCTTGGGACAGGGCTACACCATATATTTT,CASSLGQGYTIYF
TRBJ2-5,TRBV5-1,15,few,-,TGCGCCAGCAGCTTGGGACAGGTCCTCCAAGAGACCCAGTACTTC,CASSLGQVLQETQYF
TRBJ2-1,TRBV11-3,13,many,TRBD1,TGTGCCAGCGGCTTAGAAGGGGGCCGGGAGCAGTTCTTC,CASGLEGGREQFF
TRBJ1-1,TRBV6-5,14,many,-,TGTGCCAGCAGACGGACTCATTTCGACACTGAAGCTTTCTTT,CASRRTHFDTEAFF
TRBJ2-7,TRBV3-1,14,many,-,TGTGCCAGCAGCCAAGCCGGACTGAGCTACGAGCAGTACTTC,CASSQAGLSYEQYF
TRBJ1-5,TRBV4-3,15,many,-,TGCGCCAGCAGCCAAGATCGGGGGGTTGGTCAGCCCCAGCATTTT,CASSQDRGVGQPQHF
TRBJ1-1,TRBV5-6,14,many,-,TGTGCCAGCAGCTTGTTTGGGGATTCGTATGAAGCTTTCTTT,CASSLFGDSYEAFF
TRBJ2-1,TRBV20-1,12,-,-,TGCAGTGCTAGAGATATCTGGAATGAGCAGTTCTTC,CSARDIWNEQFF
TRBJ2-2,TRBV20-1,15,many,-,TGCAGTGCATTCGGCGGGACACGGAACACCGGGGAGCTGTTTTTT,CSAFGGTRNTGELFF
TRBJ1-6,TRBV3-1,14,many,-,TGTGCCAGCAGCCAAGCGGGCCCGGCGACACCCCTCCACTTT,CASSQAGPATPLHF
TRBJ2-7,TRBV30,13,many,TRBD2,TGTGCCTCATCCGGGGCTAGCGGCTACGAGCAGTACTTC,CASSGASGYEQYF
TRBJ1-2,TRBV20-1,13,-,-,TGCAGTGCTAAGACCGATGTCTTTGAGGGCTACACCTTC,CSAKTDVFEGYTF
TRBJ2-1,TRBV7-9,14,many,TRBD2,TGTGCCAGCAGCTATTGGACTAGCGGGGTGGAGCAGTTCTTC,CASSYWTSGVEQFF
TRBJ1-5,TRBV6-2/TRBV6-3,18,many,TRBD1,TGTGCCAGCGAGCCGACAGGGGGCTGGTACAGTAGCAATCAGCCCCAGCATTTT,CASEPTGGWYSSNQPQHF
TRBJ2-7,TRBV6-2/TRBV6-3,14,many,-,TGTGCCAGCAGTTACACAGGGGAGGGATACGAGCAGTACTTC,CASSYTGEGYEQYF
TRBJ2-7,TRBV4-2,14,many,-,TGTGCCAGCAGCCAAGTTTACGGCTCCTACGAGCAGTACTTC,CASSQVYGSYEQYF
TRBJ2-1,TRBV29-1,13,-,-,TGCAGCGTTGAAGGGGACCAACTCAATGAGCAGTTCTTC,CSVEGDQLNEQFF
TRBJ1-1,TRBV25-1,15,many,-,TGTGCCAGCAGTGAAGGGCAGGGCGGGAGGACTGAAGCTTTCTTT,CASSEGQGGRTEAFF
TRBJ2-1,TRBV5-1,15,many,-,TGCGCCAGCAGCTTGCTGTTGGGCTCCTACAATGAGCAGTTCTTC,CASSLLLGSYNEQFF
TRBJ1-2,TRBV6-6,13,-,TRBD1,TGTGCCAGCAGAGGGGGACAGGGAAATGGCTACACCTTC,CASRGGQGNGYTF
TRBJ2-3,TRBV4-1,18,medium-sized,-,TGCGCCAGCAGCCAAGTCTTGACCGGGACCAAGAGCACAGATACGCAGTATTTT,CASSQVLTGTKSTDTQYF
TRBJ2-5,TRBV27,14,few,-,TGTGCCAGCAGTTTACGGGGGGCTCGGGAGACCCAGTACTTC,CASSLRGARETQYF
TRBJ2-1,TRBV10-3,13,many,-,TGTGCCACTTCCAACAGGACCGGGCATGAGCAGTTCTTC,CATSNRTGHEQFF
TRBJ1-1,TRBV7-2,17,many,-,TGTGCCAGCAGCCCGCTTGGAGAGCCGACAGGGAACACTGAAGCTTTCTTT,CASSPLGEPTGNTEAFF
TRBJ2-1,TRBV6-2/TRBV6-3,16,few,TRBD2,TGTGCCAGCAGTTACTCGACAGCGGGGGGACACAATGAGCAGTTCTTC,CASSYSTAGGHNEQFF
TRBJ1-6,TRBV7-2,15,many,-,TGTGCCAGCAGCTTAGTCGGACAGAATAATTCACCCCTCCACTTT,CASSLVGQNNSPLHF
TRBJ1-3,TRBV20-1,14,few,-,TGCAGTGCCGCGCCGGGACTAGGTGGAAACACCATATATTTT,CSAAPGLGGNTIYF
TRBJ2-5,TRBV28,13,few,-,TGTGCCAGCAGTCCCGGGGACAAAGAGACCCAGTACTTC,CASSPGDKETQYF
TRBJ2-1,TRBV7-2,12,many,-,TGTGCCAGCAGCCCGACTTGGGGGGAGCAGTTCTTC,CASSPTWGEQFF
TRBJ2-2,TRBV24-1,13,many,-,TGTGCCACCAGTGATTTAGGACCCGGGGAGCTGTTTTTT,CATSDLGPGELFF
TRBJ2-7,TRBV5-4,15,many,TRBD2,TGTGCCAGCAGCTTAGTGATAGCGGGATCTCACGAGCAGTACTTC,CASSLVIAGSHEQYF
TRBJ2-5,TRBV7-2,16,many,TRBD2,TGTGCCAGCAGCTTATGGACTAGCGGGAGGAATGAGACCCAGTACTTC,CASSLWTSGRNETQYF
TRBJ2-7,TRBV21-1,15,many,-,TGTGCCAGCAGCATTCCTAGCGGGAGGGTCGACGAGCAGTACTTC,CASSIPSGRVDEQYF